This T cell receptor (beta chain) comes out of a study of tumor-infiltrating lymphocytes in primary liver carcinoma (dated by TCRdb to 2016 to 2017). Context from the whole study: Surgical resection was performed in China between 2015 and March 2016 on about 5 patients with histopathologically diagnosed primary liver carcinoma. The five patients, three men and two women aged 30 to 69 years, had hepatocellular carcinoma (four) or combined HCC and intrahepatic cholangiocarcinoma (one). Tumors of the five patients were stage T1-T3 N0M0 with maximum diameters of 4.2 to 10 cm. Each sample produced roughly 3.5 to 7.13 million productive TCRbeta reads, and read depth showed no significant difference between tissue types. TCRbeta repertoire sequencing, expression microarrays and whole-exome sequencing were combined in the study across five regions of each liver tumor, with adjacent normal tissue and blood also included. TCRbeta repertoire sequencing covered approximately 35 specimens from 5 patients: about 25 tumor regions, 5 adjacent noncancerous liver tissues and 5 peripheral blood samples. Repertoires from technical replicates were highly reproducible, with mean shared-clone rates approximately 0.88 and correlation coefficients above 0.98. The research as a whole found: Comparison of CD4+ and CD8+ T cell repertoires was precluded by the use of bulk unsorted samples. The top 250 clones made up a significantly larger repertoire fraction in tumors than in blood (p = 0.039). With just five or six patients in the study, the authors point out that the findings should be validated in a larger study. Only the TCR beta chain was sequenced, which likely underestimates true repertoire diversity because unpaired alpha chains were not captured. Consistent with antigen-driven expansion, pairs of tumor regions showed higher repertoire overlap (mean roughly 36%) than either tumor-adjacent pairs (approximately 17%) or tumor-blood pairs (around 14%).

A constant-region primer and ProtoScript II reverse transcriptase were used to reverse-transcribe TCRbeta-specific cDNA from roughly 0.5 ug total RNA. TCRbeta libraries were built with three nested multiplex PCR rounds, a slightly modified ARM-PCR procedure. The first two PCR rounds used multiplex TRBV1-TRBV30 forward primers with a Cbeta reverse primer, each for 10 cycles. Sample barcodes and Illumina adapters were added in a final 25-cycle PCR using Deep VentR polymerase. Before sequencing, amplicons between 200 and 500 bp were purified from gel using a QIAquick gel extraction kit. The TCRbeta amplicons were sequenced with 250-bp paired-end reads on an Illumina HiSeq 2500. On the authors' methods: To recover full CDR3 sequences, reads were quality-trimmed using Trimmomatic v0.33 and paired reads were then merged using FLASH v1.2.11. V, D and J germline segments were assigned to the rearranged TCRbeta sequences using MiGEC v1.2.1b. Clonotype statistics, along with Shannon-Wiener diversity indices, were calculated using VDJtools v1.0.0. To reduce sampling bias, subsequent analyses other than the diversity analysis used only the 250 most abundant clonotypes in each sample. The public reads were reanalyzed by TCRdb: fastp trimming at Q25, MiXCR alignment, in-frame beta chains only. Under each unique CDR3 protein, matching rows form one entry showing the most common genes and DNA. In this record, the V and J calls reflect TCRdb's handling and not the investigators' own analysis. Within this sample are about 210,000 distinct CDR3 sequences, with less than 70% of them counted one time only. 6% to 8.5% of the sample is taken by the ten largest.

The CDR3, cysteine through phenylalanine, is 16 amino acids long. CDR3 DNA only is kept here, 48 bases in frame from base 1. As encoded in the germline V gene, CDR1 is SQVTM while CDR2 is ANQGSEA. Trimming accounts for 3 bases at V and 9 bases at J, while the number of junction bases matched to no gene is 8. RNA from unsorted whole blood was extracted with TRIzol reagent, and germline DNA was obtained with the DNeasy Blood & Tissue kit. Chronic HBV infection was present in the patients, and the patients were treatment-naive at sampling. Before surgery, 4 to 5 milliliters of peripheral blood were collected into K2EDTA tubes. This clonotype has at least ten counts. Its antigen is not yet known. No much larger clone exists at a distance of one base, and base qualities are not known.

The sequence joins TRBV29-1 to TRBJ2-1; 16 junctional bases match TRBD2. The sequenced material came from peripheral blood. This sequence originates from a woman in her sixties or seventies with primary liver carcinoma and hepatitis B virus infection. For the CDR3, the sequence is CSVEGTSGRAVSEQFF. The bases are TGCAGCGTTGAGGGGACTAGCGGGAGGGCCGTTAGTGAGCAGTTCTTC.